A selection of T cell receptor beta chains follows, all from one sample in a study of blood T cell repertoires in COVID-19. Here immunoSEQ multiplex PCR was the method, and the copy in TCRdb shows in-frame clones only, minus some. The data show 70,000 to 95,000 clones, 80% to 90% seen once. Sequencing used peripheral blood. Receptor source: a human donor in a cohort sampled during active COVID-19. CDR3s include the opening cysteine and the closing phenylalanine or tryptophan. D genes are given only for firm matches. Only part of the rows carry a size: once, few, many, or a class if the clone is expanded.

CDR3 protein,CDR3 DNA,D gene,clone size,J gene,V gene
CASSQSWTLLAKNIQYF,TGCGCCAGCAGCCAGAGCTGGACACTACTAGCCAAAAACATTCAGTACTTC,-,-,TRBJ2-4,TRBV4-3
CASSPRRTGGDEQYF,TGTGCCAGCTCACCACGCAGGACAGGGGGCGACGAGCAGTACTTC,TRBD1,-,TRBJ2-7,TRBV18
CASSPQGWNAEAFF,TGCGCCAGCAGCCCACAGGGGTGGAACGCTGAAGCTTTCTTT,TRBD1,-,TRBJ1-1,TRBV5-1
CASSPTSGGAGEQFF,TGTGCCAGCAGTCCGACTAGCGGGGGGGCTGGTGAGCAGTTCTTC,TRBD2,-,TRBJ2-1,TRBV6-5
CASSQDISGQGNYEQYF,TGTGCCAGCAGCCAAGATATCTCCGGACAGGGGAACTACGAGCAGTACTTC,TRBD1,-,TRBJ2-7,TRBV3-1/TRBV3-2
CASSLGGVSYNEQFF,TGTGCCAGCAGCTTAGGCGGGGTCTCCTACAATGAGCAGTTCTTC,-,-,TRBJ2-1,TRBV7-6
CASSLAQGAATNEKLFF,TGTGCCAGCAGCTTGGCACAGGGGGCTGCAACTAATGAAAAACTGTTTTTT,TRBD1,-,TRBJ1-4,TRBV5-4
CASSLSGAYEQYF,TGCGCCAGCAGCTTGTCCGGGGCCTACGAGCAGTACTTC,-,-,TRBJ2-7,TRBV5-1
CASSPVDKNTEAFF,TGTGCCAGCAGTCCCGTGGACAAGAACACTGAAGCTTTCTTT,-,-,TRBJ1-1,TRBV27
CATSRGAGGNTQYF,TGTGCCACCAGCAGGGGAGCGGGTGGGAATACGCAGTATTTT,-,-,TRBJ2-3,TRBV15
CASSADRGPPNEQFF,TGTGCCAGTAGTGCGGACAGGGGGCCTCCGAATGAGCAGTTCTTC,TRBD1,-,TRBJ2-1,TRBV19
CASSLGRETDTQYF,TGTGCCAGCAGCCTCGGCCGGGAAACTGATACGCAGTATTTT,-,-,TRBJ2-3,TRBV7-3
CASSRQRNTEAFF,TGTGCCAGCAGTAGACAGAGAAACACTGAAGCTTTCTTT,-,-,TRBJ1-1,TRBV6-5
CASSQVPGRNYNEQFF,TGCGCCAGCAGCCAAGTACCAGGGAGGAACTACAATGAGCAGTTCTTC,-,few,TRBJ2-1,TRBV4-1
CASSQGQGDSLGQFF,TGCGCCAGCAGCCAAGGACAGGGGGATTCCCTGGGGCAGTTCTTC,TRBD1,-,TRBJ2-1,TRBV4-3
CASSPGHPNYGYTF,TGTGCCAGCAGCCCGGGACACCCTAACTATGGCTACACCTTC,-,-,TRBJ1-2,TRBV11-1
CASSFQGWLAGGETDTQYF,TGTGCCAGTAGTTTCCAGGGGTGGCTAGCGGGGGGCGAGACAGATACGCAGTATTTT,TRBD2,-,TRBJ2-3,TRBV19
CASSSQGGTEAFF,TGTGCCAGCAGCTCACAGGGGGGCACTGAAGCTTTCTTT,TRBD1,-,TRBJ1-1,TRBV7-9
CASSLPGTGDYGYTF,TGTGCCAGCTCGCTTCCCGGGACAGGGGACTATGGCTACACCTTC,TRBD1,few,TRBJ1-2,TRBV18
CASSPHRTGMRQTQYF,TGTGCCAGCAGCCCCCACCGGACAGGGATGCGGCAGACCCAGTACTTC,TRBD1,-,TRBJ2-5,TRBV5-5
CASSGRLGYTF,TGTGCCAGCAGTGGCCGCCTCGGCTACACCTTC,-,once,TRBJ1-2,TRBV6-2/TRBV6-3
CASRSWREGQPQHF,TGTGCCAGCAGATCCTGGAGGGAAGGACAGCCCCAGCATTTT,-,-,TRBJ1-5,TRBV6-5
CASSPLRGGYYNEQFF,TGTGCCAGCAGTCCCCTTCGGGGGGGGTACTACAATGAGCAGTTCTTC,TRBD2,-,TRBJ2-1,TRBV6-2/TRBV6-3
CASSDGRFNEKLFF,TGTGCCAGCAGTGACGGGAGGTTTAATGAAAAACTGTTTTTT,-,-,TRBJ1-4,TRBV2
CASSLPGQIHEQYF,TGTGCCAGCAGCTTACCGGGACAGATCCACGAGCAGTACTTC,TRBD1,-,TRBJ2-7,TRBV5-6
CASSGTGALGGELFF,TGCGCCAGCAGCGGGACAGGAGCCCTCGGCGGGGAGCTGTTTTTT,TRBD1,-,TRBJ2-2,TRBV5-1
CASSLGGEQFF,TGTGCCAGCAGTCTGGGGGGAGAGCAGTTCTTC,-,few,TRBJ2-1,TRBV6-2/TRBV6-3
CASSNRDRGFETQYF,TGTGCCAGCAGCAACCGGGACAGGGGGTTTGAGACCCAGTACTTC,TRBD1,-,TRBJ2-5,TRBV7-3
CASSFQGRLPDEQYF,TGCGCCAGCAGCTTCCAGGGCCGGCTTCCTGACGAGCAGTACTTC,-,-,TRBJ2-7,TRBV5-1
CAWSVLEERYEQYF,TGTGCCTGGAGTGTACTAGAAGAGCGCTACGAGCAGTACTTC,-,-,TRBJ2-7,TRBV30
CASSPRDRGREDYGYTF,TGTGCCAGCAGCCCACGGGACAGGGGGCGCGAGGACTATGGCTACACCTTC,TRBD1,-,TRBJ1-2,TRBV9
CATSRGGRIRDQPQHF,TGTGCCACCAGCAGAGGGGGCAGGATACGCGATCAGCCCCAGCATTTT,-,many,TRBJ1-5,TRBV15
CASSPGLLAGGEDTQYF,TGCGCCAGCAGCCCGGGCCTTCTAGCGGGGGGTGAAGATACGCAGTATTTT,TRBD2,-,TRBJ2-3,TRBV5-1
CASSARRYTDTQYF,TGTGCCAGCAGTGCTAGGAGGTACACAGATACGCAGTATTTT,-,-,TRBJ2-3,TRBV28
CASSQDARGYTF,TGTGCCAGCAGCCAAGATGCGCGCGGCTACACCTTC,-,-,TRBJ1-2,TRBV3-1/TRBV3-2
CASGALDSQPYGYTF,TGTGCCAGCGGGGCACTGGACAGCCAACCCTATGGCTACACCTTC,-,-,TRBJ1-2,TRBV6-1
CASGLTGSSYEQYF,TGTGCCAGCGGACTGACAGGGAGCTCCTACGAGCAGTACTTC,TRBD1,-,TRBJ2-7,TRBV6-5
CASSQDRGTYEQYF,TGTGCCAGCAGCCAAGACAGGGGTACCTACGAGCAGTACTTC,-,-,TRBJ2-7,TRBV14
CASRRQGFYNSPLHF,TGTGCCAGTAGGCGTCAGGGGTTCTATAATTCACCCCTCCACTTT,-,-,TRBJ1-6,TRBV19
CASSLGAGANVLTF,TGTGCCAGCAGCTTGGGAGCTGGGGCCAACGTCCTGACTTTC,-,-,TRBJ2-6,TRBV7-3
CASSYSRNTGELFF,TGTGCCAGCAGTTACTCGCGGAACACCGGGGAGCTGTTTTTT,-,-,TRBJ2-2,TRBV6-2/TRBV6-3
CASRPDRGVQPQHF,TGCGCCAGCAGGCCCGACAGGGGTGTTCAGCCCCAGCATTTT,TRBD1,-,TRBJ1-5,TRBV5-1
CASSVVAGRTDTQYF,TGTGCCAGCAGCGTAGTTGCGGGGAGGACAGATACGCAGTATTTT,-,-,TRBJ2-3,TRBV9
CASSFRGHQPQHF,TGTGCCAGCAGTTTTAGGGGGCATCAGCCCCAGCATTTT,TRBD1,-,TRBJ1-5,TRBV12-3/TRBV12-4
CASSQGSEEHTEAFF,TGTGCCAGCAGCCAAGGAAGTGAAGAGCACACTGAAGCTTTCTTT,-,-,TRBJ1-1,TRBV3-1/TRBV3-2
CASSKFSGQVNTEAFF,TGTGCCAGCAGCAAATTTAGTGGACAGGTGAACACTGAAGCTTTCTTT,-,-,TRBJ1-1,TRBV21-1
CASSPQDRINEKLFF,TGTGCCAGCAGCCCCCAGGACAGGATTAATGAAAAACTGTTTTTT,TRBD1,-,TRBJ1-4,TRBV9
CASSHGMTGGQETQYF,TGCGCCAGCAGCCATGGGATGACAGGGGGCCAAGAGACCCAGTACTTC,TRBD1,-,TRBJ2-5,TRBV4-1
CASSLRSGGTGNTIYF,TGTGCCAGCAGCTTAAGATCAGGGGGTACTGGAAACACCATATATTTT,TRBD1,-,TRBJ1-3,TRBV11-2
CASKFVGTGLRSTEAFF,TGTGCCAGCAAATTCGTCGGGACAGGGCTACGGAGCACTGAAGCTTTCTTT,TRBD1,-,TRBJ1-1,TRBV28
CASSQGAYGYTF,TGTGCCAGCTCACAGGGCGCCTATGGCTACACCTTC,-,-,TRBJ1-2,TRBV2
CASSEAVFVGGLEQFF,TGTGCCAGCAGTGAAGCGGTATTCGTCGGGGGGCTTGAGCAGTTCTTC,-,-,TRBJ2-1,TRBV6-1